These 21 T cell receptor beta chains share one sample of origin, sequenced in a study of cytomegalovirus exposure and HLA in healthy donors. Primers included in the PCR were 60 Vbeta and 13 Jbeta primers. Clones were sequenced by immunoSEQ multiplex PCR, and TCRdb holds only the in-frame ones, with some missing. The table records roughly 200,000 clones, roughly 73% of them present only once. Sample: PBMCs. These TCRs come from a woman aged 25 to 39 in good health and CMV-seronegative.

V usage is TRBV5-1 and J usage is TRBJ2-5, with D perhaps TRBD1 (6 bases). Looked up from germline, CDR1 is SGHRS and CDR2 is YFSETQ. The CDR3 length is 14 residues. Between the trimmed V and J ends, which lost 0 bases and 3 bases, there was a span of 9 bases. The CDR3 DNA follows: TGCGCCAGCAGCTTGGGGACAGACAAAGAGACCCAGTACTTC. Encoded protein: CASSLGTDKETQYF.

The rearrangement joins TRBV9 to TRBJ1-3, with TRBD1 matching over 7 bases. The V gene end was trimmed by 5 bases and the J gene end by 4 bases; junction bases not matched to a gene: 9. Germline V gene sequence: CDR1 SGDLS, CDR2 YYNGEE. The CDR3 extends over 15 amino acids. CDR3 sequence (DNA): TGTGCCAGCAGTTTCAGGGGGGCAGGCGGAAACACCATATATTTT. Translation: CASSFRGAGGNTIYF.

This clone was observed a handful of times. The chain links TRBV7-8 to TRBJ2-1; 10 bases agree with TRBD2. The CDR3 covers 15 residues. Trimming removed 4 bases from V and 4 bases from J; junction bases left unmatched: 4. Germline V gives CDR1 SGHVS, CDR2 FQNEAQ. The CDR3 reads CASSSLTSGYNEQFF. The CDR3 DNA reads as TGTGCCAGCAGCTCTCTGACTAGCGGGTACAATGAGCAGTTCTTC.

The gene calls are TRBV14 and TRBJ2-7, with D hard to call. The CDR3 has 15 amino acids. Germline CDR1 SGHDN, CDR2 FVKESK. Trimming cost V 1 base and J 6 bases, with 16 bases left between them. The CDR3 loop reads CASSQVGVGTREQYF. CDR3 coding DNA: TGTGCCAGCAGCCAAGTAGGAGTCGGTACGCGCGAGCAGTACTTC.

The chain has TRBV6-5 and TRBJ1-3; no clear D. The germline V and J ends were trimmed by 2 bases and 0 bases, with 8 bases remaining between them. The CDR3 runs to 15 residues. Germline V CDR1 and CDR2: MNHEY, SVGAGI. The CDR3 DNA is TGTGCCAGCAGTTACGGGCAGTTCTCTGGAAACACCATATATTTT. It encodes CASSYGQFSGNTIYF.

This clone has only one observation. The chain links TRBV6-6 to TRBJ1-5, with TRBD1 identical over 7 bases. Germline V CDR1 and CDR2: MNHNY, SVGAGI (reference sequence). After removal of 7 bases from V and 0 bases from J, the junction contained 6 bases not matched to a gene. The CDR3 is 15 amino acids. CDR3 amino acids: CASNRGPYSNQPQHF. The CDR3 coding sequence is TGTGCCAGCAACAGGGGCCCTTATAGCAATCAGCCCCAGCATTTT.

The V call is TRBV19, the J call TRBJ1-4, with 7 bases lining up with TRBD1. This CDR3 has 15 amino acids. From germline, CDR1 is LNHDA and CDR2 SQIVND (reference sequence). The V and J ends lost 5 bases and 4 bases, in that order; junction bases with no gene match: 7. The CDR3 loop reads CASSPDRVGNEKLFF. The CDR3 DNA is TGTGCCAGTAGTCCTGACAGGGTCGGTAATGAAAAACTGTTTTTT. Combining the CDR3 with reference TRBV19 and TRBJ1-4 gives the whole variable domain DGGITQSPKYLFRKEGQNVTLSCEQNLNHDAMYWYRQDPGQGLRLIYYSQIVNDFQKGDIAEGYSVSREKKESFPLTVTSAQKNPTAFYLCASSPDRVGNEKLFFGSGTQLSVL.

This chain uses TRBV15 with TRBJ2-3, with 8 bases matching TRBD2. The length of the CDR3 is 14 residues. Looked up from germline, CDR1 is LNHNV and CDR2 is YYDKDF (reference sequence). Germline trimming cut 5 bases from V and 2 bases from J; bases unmatched to any gene: 3. The CDR3 bases are TGTGCCACCAGCGGCGGGGGGAACACAGATACGCAGTATTTT. Translation gives CATSGGGNTDTQYF.

The genes are TRBV11-2 and TRBJ2-1; a weak D match, TRBD2 (6 bases). The CDR3 covers 14 residues. Germline CDR1 SGHAT, CDR2 FQNNGV. V lost 1 base to trimming and J lost 9 bases, with 13 bases between them. The CDR3 spells CASSLGGRLGEQFF. The CDR3 DNA is TGTGCCAGCAGCTTAGGAGGGCGACTAGGTGAGCAGTTCTTC.

V gene TRBV4-1 combines with J gene TRBJ2-3; tentatively, D is TRBD2 (6 bases). The CDR3 is made up of 15 amino acids. The germline V gene has CDR1 MGHRA and CDR2 YSYEKL. The V gene lost 2 bases and the J gene lost 0 bases, with 9 bases spanning the gap. The CDR3 nucleotides are TGCGCCAGCAGCCAAATCGGGAGTAGCACAGATACGCAGTATTTT. Its protein is CASSQIGSSTDTQYF.

The sample holds many counts of this clone. This sequence joins TRBV4-3 and TRBJ2-2; tentative D call: TRBD2 (7 bases). This CDR3 comprises 18 residues. V was pared by 3 bases and J by 1 base, with 18 bases between. Germline-derived CDR1 and CDR2 are LGHNA and YSLEER. CDR3 in amino acids: CASSHDLGGAGNTGELFF. DNA of the CDR3: TGCGCCAGCAGCCATGACCTGGGGGGGGCCGGGAACACCGGGGAGCTGTTTTTT.

V and J are TRBV7-3 and TRBJ2-7, with D possibly matching TRBD1 (6 bases). This CDR3 spans 13 amino acids. The germline V gene encodes CDR1 SGHTA and CDR2 FQGTGA. V gave up 3 bases and J gave up 7 bases, with 13 bases separating them. The CDR3 DNA reads TGTGCCAGCAGCTTCGAAGGGGGTCGAGAGCAGTACTTC. Translating gives CASSFEGGREQYF.

This clone was counted a single time. This rearrangement joins TRBV7-9 to TRBJ1-1; TRBD1 matches 10 bases. The CDR3 contains 15 residues. In germline, CDR1 is SEHNR, CDR2 FQNEAQ (reference sequence). V shed 5 bases and J 5 bases; nucleotides not matched to a gene: 8. This chain's CDR3 is CASSRGTGAGTEAFF. DNA for the CDR3: TGTGCCAGCAGCCGCGGGACAGGGGCTGGGACTGAAGCTTTCTTT. The complete variable domain, with remaining parts taken from reference TRBV7-9 and TRBJ1-1, reads DTGVSQNPRHKITKRGQNVTFRCDPISEHNRLYWYRQTLGQGPEFLTYFQNEAQLEKSRLLSDRFSAERPKGSFSTLEIQRTEQGDSAMYLCASSRGTGAGTEAFFGQGTRLTVV.

This chain uses TRBV27 with TRBJ1-1, with D perhaps matching TRBD1 (5 bases). CDR1 MNHEY and CDR2 SMNVEV come from the germline V gene (reference sequence). The CDR3 covers 14 residues. The V gene lost 0 bases and the J gene lost 7 bases, with 12 bases spanning the gap. The CDR3 sequence is CASSLSPVGGEAFF. As DNA, the CDR3 is TGTGCCAGCAGTTTATCACCGGTCGGGGGTGAAGCTTTCTTT.

The chain employs TRBV6-4 and TRBJ2-3; a weak D match, TRBD2 (6 bases). V was clipped by 2 bases and J by 0 bases, with 9 bases between them. This CDR3 is built from 15 residues. Germline V CDR1 and CDR2: MRHNA, SNTAGT. CDR3 nucleotides: TGTGCCAGCAGTGACGGGGCGGGAAGCACAGATACGCAGTATTTT. Translating it yields CASSDGAGSTDTQYF.

This chain connects TRBV7-3 to TRBJ2-1; D may be TRBD2 (6 bases). V was clipped by 2 bases and J by 6 bases, with 11 bases between them. The CDR3 runs 14 residues. Per germline, CDR1 SGHTA and CDR2 FQGTGA. CDR3 DNA sequence: TGTGCCAGCAGCTTACACGGGGGACTCAATGAGCAGTTCTTC. Protein sequence: CASSLHGGLNEQFF.

This chain joins TRBV19 and TRBJ2-2, with 7 bases lining up with TRBD2. With V trimmed by 0 bases and J by 6 bases, 7 bases remained unmatched. The CDR3 is 16 residues long. The germline gives CDR1 LNHDA, CDR2 SQIVND (reference sequence). CDR3 nucleotide sequence: TGTGCCAGTAGTATAGATGAGGCGGGGAGGGCCGGGGAGCTGTTTTTT. Protein sequence: CASSIDEAGRAGELFF.

This rearrangement joins TRBV2 to TRBJ2-2; TRBD2 matches at 8 bases. The ends lost 7 bases at V and 1 base at J; junction bases unmatched: 5. Germline CDR1 and CDR2: SNHLY and FYNNEI. The CDR3 consists of 15 residues. The CDR3 DNA sequence: TGTGCCAGCAAAGTGCTAGCGGGGAACACCGGGGAGCTGTTTTTT. Translated, it gives CASKVLAGNTGELFF.

J is TRBJ2-1 and V is TRBV5-1; 7 bases are a match to TRBD2. The CDR3 covers 15 residues. V was clipped by 9 bases and J by 4 bases; unmatched bases: 13. CDR1 and CDR2 (germline): SGHRS, YFSETQ. CDR3 amino acids: CATSPDTSAYNEQFF. In DNA form, the CDR3 reads TGCGCCACCTCCCCGGATACTAGCGCTTACAATGAGCAGTTCTTC.

In this sample, this clone turned up a few times. V and J are TRBV30 and TRBJ2-2, with 11 bases identical to TRBD2. Trimming at V came to 1 base and at J to 6 bases, leaving 4 bases not matched to a gene. Germline values: CDR1 GTSNPN, CDR2 SVGIG (reference sequence). The CDR3 has 15 residues. CDR3 residues: CAWSALAGEAGELFF. CDR3 coding DNA: TGTGCCTGGAGTGCACTAGCGGGAGAGGCCGGGGAGCTGTTTTTT. Together with reference TRBV30 and TRBJ2-2, the CDR3 gives the full variable domain: SQTIHQWPATLVQPVGSPLSLECTVEGTSNPNLYWYRQAAGRGLQLLFYSVGIGQISSEVPQNLSASRPQDRQFILSSKKLLLSDSGFYLCAWSALAGEAGELFFGEGSRLTVL.

This clone was picked up a small number of times. The chain carries TRBV6-5 and TRBJ1-1, with D unclear. Germline CDR1 reads MNHEY; CDR2 reads SVGAGI. Trimming shortened V by 7 bases and J by 7 bases, and 19 bases separated the two germline ends. CDR3 length: 14 amino acids. The CDR3 DNA is TGTGCCAGCACCCCGGAGGGTGGGAAACATGAAGCTTTCTTT. Its protein product is CASTPEGGKHEAFF.